Reported below is one TCR beta chain. Method: immunoSEQ multiplex PCR; TCRdb's copy keeps in-frame clones and lacks some. This table holds about 73,000 clones, about 95% found once. The record originates from a study of cytomegalovirus exposure and HLA in healthy donors. Per germline, CDR1 GTSNPN and CDR2 SVGIG (reference sequence). The CDR3 totals 11 residues. V was shortened by 4 bases and J by 8 bases, with 11 bases between the two germline ends. The sequence derives from a man between 18 and 29 years old in good health and CMV-seronegative. Input material: PBMCs. The V call is TRBV30, the J call TRBJ1-1; perhaps TRBD1 as D (6 bases). The CDR3 region has the DNA TGTGCCTGGACGTGGGGGCGAGAAGCTTTCTTT. This encodes CAWTWGREAFF.